A single sample gave rise to the 16 T cell receptor beta chains below, sequenced in a study of OX40 agonist ivuxolimab in advanced cancers. Libraries were prepared through the immunoSEQ multiplex PCR assay. Sourced from immuneACCESS, this table was stored by TCRdb with only in-frame sequences that have V and J called. A share of the clones is absent; for the studies checked, an unresolved V gene accounts for under half, and the remainder has no known explanation. This sample comprises 65,000 to 80,000 clones, roughly 92% of them detected only once. The biggest ten clones account for roughly 11% of the sample. Specimen: CD4+ or CD8+ T cells sorted from blood, collected in a trial of the OX40 agonist ivuxolimab. The receptor source for this set is an adult with an advanced solid tumor such as melanoma, head and neck, liver or kidney cancer.

The chain links TRBV7-8 to TRBJ2-5, with D maybe TRBD2 (7 bases). Germline V lookup: CDR1 SGHVS, CDR2 FQNEAQ. The CDR3 runs to 20 residues. V lost 5 bases, J lost 3 bases, and 31 bases lay in between. CDR3 sequence: CASSQTRGAADLGLKETQYF. The CDR3, as DNA: TGTGCCAGCAGCCAAACCCGGGGGGCCGCAGATTTGGGGTTAAAAGAGACCCAGTACTTC.

The chain is built from TRBV2 and TRBJ2-1; TRBD2 agrees at 12 bases. Germline V lookup: CDR1 SNHLY, CDR2 FYNNEI. V shed 9 bases, J shed 6 bases, and the junction held 9 bases outside the gene matches. The CDR3 is 15 amino acids. The CDR3 DNA is TGTGCCAGATCGCGAACTAGCGGGGGGACCAATGAGCAGTTCTTC. Translation gives CARSRTSGGTNEQFF.

This chain links TRBV4-1 with TRBJ2-2; 10 bases align to TRBD1. The V segment lost 2 bases and the J segment 5 bases; nucleotides outside the gene matches: 17. The CDR3 runs 20 residues. Germline V gene lookup returns CDR1 MGHRA and CDR2 YSYEKL. The CDR3 loop is CASSQTRTGGLHLGTGELFF. The CDR3 DNA follows: TGCGCCAGCAGCCAAACCAGGACAGGGGGGCTTCACCTCGGGACCGGGGAGCTGTTTTTT.

This clone was seen just once. The chain has TRBV7-8 and TRBJ2-1; 9 bases align to TRBD2. The CDR3 sequence is 18 residues long. With 2 bases clipped from V and 4 bases from J, the junction kept 12 bases outside the gene matches. CDR1 SGHVS and CDR2 FQNEAQ come from the germline V gene. CDR3 coding DNA: TGTGCCAGCAGCTTACCGTCCGAAGTAGCGGGGGAATACAATGAGCAGTTCTTC. It codes for CASSLPSEVAGEYNEQFF.

The V gene is TRBV19, the J gene TRBJ2-3, with D perhaps TRBD1 or TRBD2 (6 bases each). Trimming cost V 6 bases and J 3 bases, with 16 bases left between them. The CDR3 loop spans 15 amino acids. From germline, CDR1 is LNHDA and CDR2 SQIVND (reference sequence). The CDR3: CASRSQWGATDTQYF. The CDR3 DNA is TGTGCCAGTAGATCCCAGTGGGGGGCGACAGATACGCAGTATTTT.

The V call is TRBV4-2, the J call TRBJ2-1; 12 nucleotides agree with TRBD2. CDR3 length equals 15 residues. CDR1 LGHNA and CDR2 YNFKEQ come from the germline V gene. V shed 4 bases, J shed 5 bases, and the junction held 3 bases outside the gene matches. The CDR3 nucleotides read TGTGCCAGCAGCCCAAGACTAGCGGGGGACAATGAGCAGTTCTTC. It is translated as CASSPRLAGDNEQFF.

V is TRBV11-3 and J is TRBJ1-1; D is uncertain. V dropped 7 bases and J dropped 1 base, with 7 bases sitting between them. Germline V gives CDR1 SGHNT, CDR2 YENEEA. This CDR3 spans 12 amino acids. Here the CDR3 reads CASTSTNTEAFF. CDR3 coding DNA: TGTGCCAGCACGTCCACGAACACTGAAGCTTTCTTT.

The chain recombines TRBV27 with TRBJ2-7; unclear D gene. Trimming removed 6 bases from V and 7 bases from J, with 10 bases in between. The CDR3 contains 11 residues. CDR1 and CDR2 from the germline V gene are MNHEY and SMNVEV (reference sequence). CDR3 sequence (DNA): TGTGCCAGCAGCCGGATGGGAGAGCAGTACTTC. This encodes CASSRMGEQYF.

The V and J genes are TRBV27 and TRBJ2-7; 8 bases agree with TRBD1. The J segment lost 6 bases and the V segment lost 6 bases, leaving 4 bases of the junction unmatched. The CDR3 has 12 amino acids. CDR1 is MNHEY, CDR2 SMNVEV, per germline (reference sequence). The CDR3 nucleotides are TGTGCCAGCAGAACAGGGGGTCGCGAGCAGTACTTC. Its translation: CASRTGGREQYF.

The J gene is TRBJ2-7, the V gene TRBV6-6; D unresolved. Germline CDR1 reads MNHNY; CDR2 reads SVGAGI (reference sequence). This CDR3 contains 13 residues. V dropped 5 bases and J dropped 2 bases, with 10 bases sitting between them. The CDR3 nucleotides are TGTGCCAGCAGTCTCTCTTCGGCCTACGAGCAGTACTTC. Translating it yields CASSLSSAYEQYF.

The chain uses TRBV7-9 and TRBJ2-7, with a possible D match to TRBD2 (5 bases). V was cut by 4 bases and J by 2 bases, with 18 bases left in between. Germline assignment: CDR1 SEHNR and CDR2 FQNEAQ (reference sequence). This CDR3 region has 16 residues. CDR3 in amino acids: CASSYYYQDGTYEQYF. CDR3 DNA sequence: TGTGCCAGCAGCTATTACTATCAGGACGGGACCTACGAGCAGTACTTC.

V gene TRBV12-5 combines with J gene TRBJ2-6, with D uncertain. V lost 1 base to trimming and J lost 2 bases, with 9 bases between them. Germline-derived CDR1 and CDR2 are LGHNT and FRNRAP. CDR3 length: 16 amino acids. The CDR3 sequence is CASGLDGSTGANVLTF. In DNA, the CDR3 is TGTGCTAGTGGTTTGGACGGTTCCACTGGGGCCAACGTCCTGACTTTC.

The J gene is TRBJ2-7, the V gene TRBV5-1, with unresolved D. V lost 1 base, J lost 3 bases, and 20 bases lay in between. The CDR3 loop spans 17 amino acids. CDR1 is SGHRS and CDR2 is YFSETQ in the germline V gene. CDR3 sequence: CASSLPMDGGPLYEQYF. CDR3 coding DNA: TGCGCCAGCAGCTTGCCTATGGACGGCGGCCCCCTCTACGAGCAGTACTTC. The variable domain in full, with the rest retrieved from reference TRBV5-1 and TRBJ2-7, is KAGVTQTPRYLIKTRGQQVTLSCSPISGHRSVSWYQQTPGQGLQFLFEYFSETQRNKGNFPGRFSGRQFSNSRSEMNVSTLELGDSALYLCASSLPMDGGPLYEQYFGPGTRLTVT.

The chain couples TRBV19 to TRBJ2-7; 8 nucleotides agree with TRBD1. Trimming took 3 bases from V and 4 from J; bases not matched to a gene: 8. Germline loops: CDR1 LNHDA, CDR2 SQIVND (reference sequence). The CDR3 has 15 amino acids. CDR3 in amino acids: CASSIWTGKLYEQYF. CDR3 sequence (DNA): TGTGCCAGTAGTATCTGGACAGGGAAGTTGTACGAGCAGTACTTC. Variable domain in full (rest from reference TRBV19 and TRBJ2-7): DGGITQSPKYLFRKEGQNVTLSCEQNLNHDAMYWYRQDPGQGLRLIYYSQIVNDFQKGDIAEGYSVSREKKESFPLTVTSAQKNPTAFYLCASSIWTGKLYEQYFGPGTRLTVT.

The V gene is TRBV7-9, the J gene TRBJ2-5, with 7 positions matching TRBD2. The CDR3 covers 12 residues. V shed 7 bases and J 5 bases; nucleotides not matched to a gene: 4. Germline CDR1 is SEHNR and CDR2 is FQNEAQ (reference sequence). The CDR3 nucleotides read TGTGCCAGCATCCTCGGGGGGGAGACCCAGTACTTC. This sequence encodes CASILGGETQYF.

This rearrangement joins TRBV29-1 to TRBJ1-2; the D gene is possibly TRBD1 (5 bases). The CDR3 is 15 amino acids. Trimming took off 1 base at V and 1 base at J, with 13 bases between the two ends. CDR1 and CDR2 (germline): SQVTM, ANQGSEA. DNA for the CDR3: TGCAGCGTTGAAGGGGGCCAATACGATAACTATGGCTACACCTTC. This codes for CSVEGGQYDNYGYTF.